This TCR beta chain derives from a study of blood T cell repertoires in COVID-19. Across the study: Nucleic acid was either cDNA or gDNA, and it came from T cells, B-cell-depleted T cells, or PBMCs.

Authors' data handling: For nucleated cells, counts were estimated from reference gene primer amplification. Measured with immunoSEQ multiplex PCR; TCRdb has only the in-frame clones, and not every one. V, J and clone size are taken as reported in that table, and D and trimming were inferred from the DNA itself. The data contain approximately 61,000 clones, approximately 86% of them singletons. V dropped 4 bases and J dropped 8; count of bases not matched to a gene: 7. The V gene's germline CDR1 is ENHRY and CDR2 SYGVKD. CDR3 size: 14 residues. This chain links TRBV10-3 with TRBJ1-4; TRBD1 matches at 7 bases. The TCR comes from an elderly woman with active COVID-19. The sequencing sample was made of peripheral blood. In nucleotides, the CDR3 is TGTGCCATCAGTGCACAGGGGCGAGCAGAAAAACTGTTTTTT. This translates into CAISAQGRAEKLFF.